The present entry profiles one TCR beta chain with its context. What it binds is not known. This sample was included in a study of T cell responses to AZD1222 COVID-19 vaccine. Study-level information: Analyses pooled second doses at about 4 or about 12 weeks. Overall study findings and caveats: Spike-spanning, vaccine-associated CD4 TCRs were dominant at 160-218 and 743-854.

Sequenced by immunoSEQ multiplex PCR; TCRdb stores in-frame clones only, minus some. The sample has roughly 120,000 clones; 91% are singletons. Sequencing was performed on peripheral blood, taken on day 0 of AZD1222 vaccination. The receptor was derived from an adult in good health.

The CDR3 protein is CASSRQGSDEKLFF. The CDR3 DNA follows: TGTGCCAGCTCCCGACAGGGATCGGATGAAAAACTGTTTTTT. This rearrangement joins TRBV18 to TRBJ1-4; 7 nucleotides align to TRBD1. The CDR3 is 14 amino acids. V lost 6 bases to trimming and J lost 6 bases; unmatched junction nucleotides: 7. Germline CDR1 KGHSH, CDR2 LQKENI.